These 23 T cell receptor beta chains share one sample of origin, sequenced in a study of blood T cell repertoires in COVID-19. The repertoire was sequenced with immunoSEQ multiplex PCR; TCRdb's copy has only in-frame clones and lacks some. The data hold approximately 150,000 clones, with around 85% observed a single time. The source material was peripheral blood. The source of these receptors is a human donor in a cohort sampled during active COVID-19.

The rearrangement links TRBV6-6 to TRBJ1-3; perhaps TRBD1 as D (6 bases). This CDR3 spans 15 amino acids. The V and J ends lost 8 bases and 1 base respectively, with 15 bases between them. Looked up from germline, CDR1 is MNHNY and CDR2 is SVGAGI (reference sequence). The CDR3 DNA reads TGTGCCAGCGAAAGCGACAGGCTATCTGGAAACACCATATATTTT. It codes for CASESDRLSGNTIYF.

This rearrangement joins TRBV3-1 (or the pseudogene TRBV3-2) to TRBJ1-2; D may be TRBD1 (6 bases). The germline gives CDR1 LGHDT, CDR2 YNNKEL (reference sequence). This CDR3 region has 15 residues. The V gene lost 2 bases and the J gene lost 8 bases, with 18 bases spanning the gap. CDR3 in amino acids: CASSQLPGGAGGYTF. The CDR3 DNA reads as TGTGCCAGCAGCCAACTACCGGGGGGGGCGGGCGGCTACACCTTC.

V gene TRBV12-3 or TRBV12-4 combines with J gene TRBJ2-7, with TRBD1 as a possible D gene (6 bases). V lost 6 bases, J lost 3 bases, and 12 bases lay in between. This CDR3 has 13 amino acids. The CDR3 sequence: CASSQDSNYEQYF. As DNA, the CDR3 is TGTGCCAGCAGCCAGGACAGTAACTACGAGCAGTACTTC.

The chain joins TRBV6-1 to TRBJ1-5; D might be TRBD1 (6 bases). Trimming shortened V by 4 bases and J by 6 bases, and 19 bases separated the two germline ends. The CDR3 spans 16 residues. The germline CDR1 and CDR2 sequences are MNHNS and SASEGT. The CDR3 region has the DNA TGTGCCAGCAGTGCTTGGGTGGGAGGGGGGCCTCAGCCCCAGCATTTT. Its translation: CASSAWVGGGPQPQHF.

This clone was recorded only once. V is TRBV28 and J is TRBJ1-2; D is uncertain. Trimming took 2 bases from V and 2 from J, leaving 9 bases between them. The CDR3 totals 14 residues. Per the germline V gene, CDR1 is MDHEN and CDR2 is SYDVKM. The CDR3 DNA is TGTGCCAGCAGTTTAGCCCCAGTGAACTATGGCTACACCTTC. Its protein product is CASSLAPVNYGYTF.

The chain uses TRBV28 and TRBJ2-3, with D possibly matching TRBD1 (6 bases). Germline CDR1 and CDR2: MDHEN and SYDVKM. The CDR3 runs to 14 residues. V was pared by 2 bases and J by 1 base, with 7 bases between. CDR3 coding DNA: TGTGCCAGCAGTTTAGCAGGGGGCACAGATACGCAGTATTTT. Protein: CASSLAGGTDTQYF.

The gene calls are TRBV11-1 and TRBJ2-1; TRBD2 matches 16 bases. The CDR3 runs to 15 residues. The J segment lost 9 bases and the V segment lost 4 bases, leaving 3 bases of the junction unmatched. From germline, CDR1 is SGHAT and CDR2 FQDESV (reference sequence). The CDR3 sequence: CASSYGTSGRAEQFF. DNA of the CDR3: TGTGCCAGCAGCTATGGGACTAGCGGGAGGGCTGAGCAGTTCTTC.

The V and J genes are TRBV7-8 and TRBJ2-7, with a tentative D call TRBD2 (6 bases). Trimming removed 1 base from V and 3 bases from J, with 10 bases in between. The germline V gene encodes CDR1 SGHVS and CDR2 FQNEAQ. The CDR3 is 14 amino acids. The CDR3 loop is CASSLGLGGYEQYF. CDR3 sequence (DNA): TGTGCCAGCAGCTTAGGACTGGGGGGCTACGAGCAGTACTTC.

The chain recombines TRBV2 with TRBJ2-7; TRBD1 agrees at 11 bases. V lost 0 bases to trimming and J lost 5 bases; unmatched junction nucleotides: 6. Germline V gives CDR1 SNHLY, CDR2 FYNNEI. The CDR3 loop spans 16 amino acids. CDR3 sequence (DNA): TGTGCCAGCAGTGAAGCGCGGGGGACAGGGGGAAACGAGCAGTACTTC. The encoded protein is CASSEARGTGGNEQYF.

The chain has TRBV30 and TRBJ2-5, with TRBD1 matching 7 bases. J lost 9 bases, V lost 3 bases, and 13 bases had no gene match. This CDR3 has 14 amino acids. The germline V gene encodes CDR1 GTSNPN and CDR2 SVGIG (reference sequence). The CDR3 DNA follows: TGTGCCTGGAGCACCGGGACAGCGGAATCGGCCCAGTACTTC. Protein: CAWSTGTAESAQYF.

V and J are TRBV5-1 and TRBJ2-5; no clear D. Deletions cut 1 base from V and 4 bases from J, with 8 bases between. The germline gives CDR1 SGHRS, CDR2 YFSETQ. The CDR3 contains 13 residues. CDR3 bases: TGCGCCAGCAGCTTGCGAGTTCCAGAGACCCAGTACTTC. It specifies CASSLRVPETQYF.

This clone was seen a single time. The rearrangement links TRBV11-3 to TRBJ1-1; weak D call: TRBD1 (5 bases). V dropped 2 bases and J dropped 5 bases, with 18 bases sitting between them. The CDR3 extends over 16 amino acids. From germline, CDR1 is SGHNT and CDR2 YENEEA. The CDR3, as DNA: TGTGCCAGCAGCTTAAGATTAGGTGGGGGGAGGACTGAAGCTTTCTTT. This translates into CASSLRLGGGRTEAFF.

CDR3 in amino acids: CASSLGRLAGAYEQYF. The CDR3, as DNA: TGTGCCAGCAGCTTAGGCCGACTAGCGGGAGCCTACGAGCAGTACTTC. This chain links TRBV11-2 with TRBJ2-7, with 12 bases that match TRBD2. The CDR3 is 16 amino acids. CDR1 SGHAT and CDR2 FQNNGV come from the germline V gene. V dropped 1 base and J dropped 2; count of bases not matched to a gene: 3.

The chain uses TRBV30 and TRBJ1-1; D not certain. The CDR3 has 13 amino acids. The germline gives CDR1 GTSNPN, CDR2 SVGIG (reference sequence). Trimming took 1 base from V and 1 from J, leaving 7 bases between them. CDR3 in amino acids: CAWSETRNTEAFF. Written as DNA, the CDR3 is TGTGCCTGGAGTGAAACAAGGAACACTGAAGCTTTCTTT.

This chain links TRBV4-1 with TRBJ1-2, with 9 bases fitting TRBD1. Losses at the gene ends were 3 bases for V and 3 bases for J; bases not matched to a gene: 5. Per the germline V gene, CDR1 is MGHRA and CDR2 is YSYEKL. The length of the CDR3 is 15 residues. The CDR3 region is CASSQEQGAYYGYTF. The CDR3 DNA reads as TGCGCCAGCAGCCAGGAACAGGGGGCGTACTATGGCTACACCTTC.

V is TRBV27 and J is TRBJ2-5, with no clear D. The germline V and J ends were trimmed by 4 bases and 5 bases, with 17 bases remaining between them. CDR3 size: 15 residues. Per the germline V gene, CDR1 is MNHEY and CDR2 is SMNVEV (reference sequence). The CDR3 sequence is CASSSQALHWETQYF. The CDR3 coding sequence is TGTGCCAGCAGTTCCCAGGCCCTTCATTGGGAGACCCAGTACTTC.

V and J are TRBV4-2 and TRBJ2-3; perhaps TRBD1 as D (5 bases). The germline V gene has CDR1 LGHNA and CDR2 YNFKEQ. The CDR3 runs to 14 residues. V dropped 7 bases and J dropped 2 bases, with 13 bases sitting between them. The CDR3 loop is CASNQGYSTDTQYF. CDR3 DNA sequence: TGTGCCAGCAACCAGGGCTATTCCACAGATACGCAGTATTTT.

The CDR3 region is CASSRVANQPQHF. The CDR3, as DNA: TGTGCCAGCAGCCGGGTTGCAAATCAGCCCCAGCATTTT. The J gene is TRBJ1-5, the V gene TRBV28; the D is unclear. The CDR3 loop spans 13 amino acids. Trimming took off 6 bases at V and 4 bases at J, with 10 bases between the two ends. CDR1 MDHEN and CDR2 SYDVKM come from the germline V gene.

The rearrangement joins TRBV5-1 to TRBJ2-7; no clear D. V shed 3 bases and J shed 2 bases, with 3 bases lying between them. The CDR3 runs 11 residues. Looked up from germline, CDR1 is SGHRS and CDR2 is YFSETQ. CDR3 sequence reads: CASSSTYEQYF. In DNA, the CDR3 is TGCGCCAGCAGCTCCACCTACGAGCAGTACTTC.

This chain connects TRBV2 to TRBJ1-1, with D possibly matching TRBD1 (6 bases). Germline V gene lookup returns CDR1 SNHLY and CDR2 FYNNEI. Trimming shortened V by 7 bases and J by 4 bases, and 16 bases separated the two germline ends. The CDR3 is made up of 14 amino acids. The CDR3 DNA reads TGTGCCAGCACCCCGTACAGGGATTTCACTGAAGCTTTCTTT. Protein product: CASTPYRDFTEAFF. The whole variable domain, remainder taken from reference TRBV2 and TRBJ1-1, is EPEVTQTPSHQVTQMGQEVILRCVPISNHLYFYWYRQILGQKVEFLVSFYNNEISEKSEIFDDQFSVERPDGSNFTLKIRSTKLEDSAMYFCASTPYRDFTEAFFGQGTRLTVV.

V usage is TRBV5-4 and J usage is TRBJ2-7; D perhaps matches TRBD2 (5 bases). Trimming left V 4 bases short and J 1 base short, with 15 bases between. The CDR3 runs 15 residues. Germline V gene sequence: CDR1 SGHNT, CDR2 YYREEE (reference sequence). The CDR3 DNA follows: TGTGCCAGCAGCGTGGAGTCCGGAGGATCCTACGAGCAGTACTTC. Translating gives CASSVESGGSYEQYF.

This chain uses TRBV7-6 with TRBJ2-7, with D possibly matching TRBD2 (6 bases). CDR3 length equals 19 residues. Germline lookup yields CDR1 SGHVS and CDR2 FNYEAQ. The V gene lost 3 bases and the J gene lost 0 bases, with 24 bases spanning the gap. The CDR3 is CASSFFWSRASESSYEQYF. The CDR3 bases are TGTGCCAGCAGCTTTTTTTGGTCTAGGGCTAGCGAAAGCTCCTACGAGCAGTACTTC.

The V gene is TRBV10-3, the J gene TRBJ1-2; 12 bases align to TRBD1. Germline V gene sequence: CDR1 ENHRY, CDR2 SYGVKD. The CDR3 runs 17 residues. V lost 7 bases, J lost 5 bases, and 14 bases stayed unmatched. This chain's CDR3 is CAIKQAGTGGAGYGYTF. The CDR3 bases are TGTGCCATCAAACAGGCCGGGACAGGGGGCGCAGGGTATGGCTACACCTTC.